This TCR beta chain was recovered during a study of early T cells in non-severe SARS-CoV-2 infection. Whole-study context: Sequencing input comprised bulk RNA from unsorted whole blood; chain pairing was not available.

This clonotype appeared many times. MiXCR was run by TCRdb on the 5' RACE reads, yielding one entry per CDR3 protein. The repertoire holds 20,000 to 25,000 distinct CDR3 sequences, with 3.5% to 5% as singletons. CDR3 length: 12 amino acids. Germline V gene data show CDR1 as ENHRY and CDR2 as SYGVKD. Trimming removed 10 bases from V and 7 bases from J, with 13 bases in between. The chain has TRBV10-3 and TRBJ2-2; D might be TRBD2 (6 bases). Material for sequencing was whole blood. The clonotype comes from an adult who was a healthcare worker with PCR-confirmed SARS-CoV-2 infection or an uninfected control (not recorded which). As DNA, the CDR3 is TGTGCCACCTCGGTGGGAGGCGGGGAGCTGTTTTTT. It specifies CATSVGGGELFF.